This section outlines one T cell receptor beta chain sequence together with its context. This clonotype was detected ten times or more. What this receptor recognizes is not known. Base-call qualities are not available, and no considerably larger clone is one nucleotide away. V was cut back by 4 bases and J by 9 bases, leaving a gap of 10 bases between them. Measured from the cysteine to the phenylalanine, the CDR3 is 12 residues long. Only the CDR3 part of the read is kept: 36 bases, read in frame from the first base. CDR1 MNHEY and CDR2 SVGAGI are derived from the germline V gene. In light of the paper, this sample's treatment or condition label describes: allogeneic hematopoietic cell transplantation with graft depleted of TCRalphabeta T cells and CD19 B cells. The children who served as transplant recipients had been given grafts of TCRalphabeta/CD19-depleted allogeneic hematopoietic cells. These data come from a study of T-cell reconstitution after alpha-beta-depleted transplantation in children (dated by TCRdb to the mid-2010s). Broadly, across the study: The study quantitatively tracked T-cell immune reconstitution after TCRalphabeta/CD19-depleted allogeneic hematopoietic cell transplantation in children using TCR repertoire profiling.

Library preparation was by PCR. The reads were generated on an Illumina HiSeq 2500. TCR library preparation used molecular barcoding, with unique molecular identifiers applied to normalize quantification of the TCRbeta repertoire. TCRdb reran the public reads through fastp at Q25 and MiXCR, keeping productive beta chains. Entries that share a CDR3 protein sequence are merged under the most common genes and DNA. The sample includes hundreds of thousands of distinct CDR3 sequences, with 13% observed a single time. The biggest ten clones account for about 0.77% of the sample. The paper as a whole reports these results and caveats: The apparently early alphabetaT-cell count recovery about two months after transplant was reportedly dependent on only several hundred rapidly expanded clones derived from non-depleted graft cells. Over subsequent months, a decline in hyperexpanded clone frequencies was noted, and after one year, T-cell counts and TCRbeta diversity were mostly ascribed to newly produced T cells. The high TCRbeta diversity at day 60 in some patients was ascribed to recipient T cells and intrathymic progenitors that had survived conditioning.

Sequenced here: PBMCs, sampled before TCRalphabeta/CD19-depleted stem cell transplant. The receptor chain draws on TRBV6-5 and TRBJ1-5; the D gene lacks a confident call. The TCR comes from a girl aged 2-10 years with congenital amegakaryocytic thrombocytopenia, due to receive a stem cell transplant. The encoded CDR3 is CASSFGHGPQHF. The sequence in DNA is TGTGCCAGCAGTTTCGGCCATGGGCCCCAGCATTTT.